Here is one T cell receptor beta chain with its context. Its cognate antigen is unknown. Germline CDR1 is DFQATT and CDR2 is SNEGSKA (reference sequence). CDR3 size: 14 residues. V shed 3 bases and J shed 8 bases, with 17 bases lying between them. These data belong to a study of post-analysis software for immune sequencing data. Study outcomes and limitations: Controls showed lower frequencies than patients for several TRBV segments, and TRBV5-6, TRBV5-1 and TRBV20-1 were among these. Under F measure analysis, samples from one preparation batch co-clustered strongly.

Every TCR beta cDNA library bore unique molecular identifiers. Yield was roughly 500,000 cDNA molecules from around 1 to 9.1 million T cells. A single record per CDR3 protein comes from TCRdb applying MiXCR to the PCR reads. The sample contains more than 500,000 distinct CDR3 sequences, 30% to 40% of which appear only once. This TCR came from a girl aged 2-17 years with multiple sclerosis. The chain links TRBV20-1 to TRBJ2-1, with TRBD1 as a possible D gene (6 bases). Material for sequencing was blood. The CDR3: CSASKTGKVDEQFF. CDR3 coding DNA: TGCAGTGCTAGTAAAACAGGGAAAGTGGATGAGCAGTTCTTC.